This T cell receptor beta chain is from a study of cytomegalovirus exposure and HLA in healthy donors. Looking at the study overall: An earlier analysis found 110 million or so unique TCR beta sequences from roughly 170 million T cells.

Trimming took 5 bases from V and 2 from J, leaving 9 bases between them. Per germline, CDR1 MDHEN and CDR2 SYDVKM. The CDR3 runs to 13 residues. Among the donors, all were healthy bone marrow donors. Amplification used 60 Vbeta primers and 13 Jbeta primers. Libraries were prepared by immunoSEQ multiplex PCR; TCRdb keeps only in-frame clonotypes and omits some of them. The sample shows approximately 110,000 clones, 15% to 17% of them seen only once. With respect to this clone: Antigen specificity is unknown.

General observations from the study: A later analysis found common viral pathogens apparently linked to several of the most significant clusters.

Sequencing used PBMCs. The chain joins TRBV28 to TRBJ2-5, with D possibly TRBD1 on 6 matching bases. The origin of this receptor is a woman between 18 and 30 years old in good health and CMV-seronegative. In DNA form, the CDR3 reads TGTGCCAGCAGTGACAGGTTTCAAGAGACCCAGTACTTC. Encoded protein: CASSDRFQETQYF.